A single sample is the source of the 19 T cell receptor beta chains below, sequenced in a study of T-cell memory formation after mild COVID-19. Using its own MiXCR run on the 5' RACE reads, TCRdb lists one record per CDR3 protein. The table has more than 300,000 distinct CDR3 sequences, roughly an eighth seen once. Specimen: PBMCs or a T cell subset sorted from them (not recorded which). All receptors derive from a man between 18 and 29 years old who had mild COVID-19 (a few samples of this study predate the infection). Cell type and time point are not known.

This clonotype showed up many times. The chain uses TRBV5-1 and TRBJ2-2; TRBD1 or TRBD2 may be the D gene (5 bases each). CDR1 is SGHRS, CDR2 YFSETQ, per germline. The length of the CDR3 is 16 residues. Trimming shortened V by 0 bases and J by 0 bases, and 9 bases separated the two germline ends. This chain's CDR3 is CASSLGRGANTGELFF. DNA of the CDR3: TGCGCCAGCAGCTTGGGGCGAGGGGCGAACACCGGGGAGCTGTTTTTT. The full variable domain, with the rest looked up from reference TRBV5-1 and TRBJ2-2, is KAGVTQTPRYLIKTRGQQVTLSCSPISGHRSVSWYQQTPGQGLQFLFEYFSETQRNKGNFPGRFSGRQFSNSRSEMNVSTLELGDSALYLCASSLGRGANTGELFFGEGSRLTVL.

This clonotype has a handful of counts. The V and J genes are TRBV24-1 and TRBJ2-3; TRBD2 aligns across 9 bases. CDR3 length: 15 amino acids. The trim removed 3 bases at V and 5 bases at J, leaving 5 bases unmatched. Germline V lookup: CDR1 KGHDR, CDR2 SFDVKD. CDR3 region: CATSDGRGGGDTQYF. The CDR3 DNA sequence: TGTGCCACCAGTGATGGGCGGGGGGGCGGAGATACGCAGTATTTT.

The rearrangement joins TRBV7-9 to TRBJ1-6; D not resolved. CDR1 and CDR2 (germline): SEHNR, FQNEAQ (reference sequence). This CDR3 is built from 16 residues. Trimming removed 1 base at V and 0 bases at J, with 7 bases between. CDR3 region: CASSLDQSSYNSPLHF. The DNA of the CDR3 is TGTGCCAGCAGCTTAGATCAGAGCTCCTATAATTCACCCCTCCACTTT.

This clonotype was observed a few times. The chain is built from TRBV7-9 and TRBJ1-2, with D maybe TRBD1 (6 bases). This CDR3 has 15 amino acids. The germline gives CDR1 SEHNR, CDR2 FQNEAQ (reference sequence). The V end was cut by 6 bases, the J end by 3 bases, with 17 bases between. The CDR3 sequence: CASSKMGAKDYGYTF. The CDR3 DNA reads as TGTGCCAGCAGTAAAATGGGGGCCAAGGACTATGGCTACACCTTC.

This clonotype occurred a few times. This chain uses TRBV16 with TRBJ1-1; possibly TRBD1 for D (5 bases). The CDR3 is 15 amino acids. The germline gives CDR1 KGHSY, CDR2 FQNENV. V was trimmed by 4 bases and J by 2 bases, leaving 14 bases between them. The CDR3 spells CASSPRGELNTEAFF. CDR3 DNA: TGTGCCAGCAGCCCTAGGGGAGAACTAAACACTGAAGCTTTCTTT.

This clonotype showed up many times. CDR3 DNA: TGCGCCAGCAGCACACAGGGGGCAACAACTGAAGCTTTCTTT. Residues: CASSTQGATTEAFF. The chain uses TRBV4-3 and TRBJ1-1; 9 bases fit TRBD1. This CDR3 is 14 amino acids long. The V and J ends lost 5 bases and 5 bases, in that order; junction bases with no gene match: 6. The V gene's germline CDR1 is LGHNA and CDR2 YSLEER.

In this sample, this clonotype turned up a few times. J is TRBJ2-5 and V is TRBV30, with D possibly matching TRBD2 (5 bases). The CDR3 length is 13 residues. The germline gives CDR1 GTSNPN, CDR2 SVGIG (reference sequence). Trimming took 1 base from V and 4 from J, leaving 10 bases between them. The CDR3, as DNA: TGTGCCTGGAGTGGCGGACTCAGAGAGACCCAGTACTTC. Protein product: CAWSGGLRETQYF. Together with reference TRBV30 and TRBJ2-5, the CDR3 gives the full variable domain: SQTIHQWPATLVQPVGSPLSLECTVEGTSNPNLYWYRQAAGRGLQLLFYSVGIGQISSEVPQNLSASRPQDRQFILSSKKLLLSDSGFYLCAWSGGLRETQYFGPGTRLLVL.

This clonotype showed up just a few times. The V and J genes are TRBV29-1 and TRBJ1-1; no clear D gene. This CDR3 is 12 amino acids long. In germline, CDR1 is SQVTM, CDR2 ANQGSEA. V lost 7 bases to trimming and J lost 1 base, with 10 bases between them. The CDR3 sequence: CSAQIENTEAFF. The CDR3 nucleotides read TGCAGCGCCCAGATCGAGAACACTGAAGCTTTCTTT.

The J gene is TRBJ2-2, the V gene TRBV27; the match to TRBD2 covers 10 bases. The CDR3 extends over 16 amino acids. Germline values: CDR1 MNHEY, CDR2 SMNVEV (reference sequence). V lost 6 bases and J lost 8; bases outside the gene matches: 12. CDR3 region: CASRKIAGGPGGELFF. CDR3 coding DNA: TGTGCCAGCAGGAAGATAGCGGGGGGACCCGGTGGGGAGCTGTTTTTT.

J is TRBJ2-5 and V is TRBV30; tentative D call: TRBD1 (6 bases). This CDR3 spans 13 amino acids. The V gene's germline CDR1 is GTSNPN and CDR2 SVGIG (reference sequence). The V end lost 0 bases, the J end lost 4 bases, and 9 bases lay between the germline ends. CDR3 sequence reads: CAWSVMGAETQYF. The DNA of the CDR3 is TGTGCCTGGAGTGTCATGGGGGCAGAGACCCAGTACTTC.

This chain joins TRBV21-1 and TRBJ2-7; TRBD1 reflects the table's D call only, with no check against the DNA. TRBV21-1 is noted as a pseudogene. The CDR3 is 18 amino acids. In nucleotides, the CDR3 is TGTGCCAGCAGCAAAGGAAGGGACGCGGATGAGAGCTCCTACGAGCAGTACGTC. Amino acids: CASSKGRDADESSYEQYV.

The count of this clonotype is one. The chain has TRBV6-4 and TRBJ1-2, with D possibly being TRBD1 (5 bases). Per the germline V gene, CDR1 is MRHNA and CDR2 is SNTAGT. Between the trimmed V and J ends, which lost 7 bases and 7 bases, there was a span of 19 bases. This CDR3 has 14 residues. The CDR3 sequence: CASTSGNPLSGYTF. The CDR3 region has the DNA TGTGCCAGCACCTCAGGGAACCCCCTATCTGGCTACACCTTC.

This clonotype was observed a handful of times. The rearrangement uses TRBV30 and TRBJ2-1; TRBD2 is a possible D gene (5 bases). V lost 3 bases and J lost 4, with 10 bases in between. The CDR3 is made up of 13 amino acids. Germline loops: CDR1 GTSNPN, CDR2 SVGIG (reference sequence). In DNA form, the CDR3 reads TGTGCCTGGAGCGAGGGCAGTTACAATGAGCAGTTCTTC. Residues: CAWSEGSYNEQFF. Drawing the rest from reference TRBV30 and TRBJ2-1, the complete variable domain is SQTIHQWPATLVQPVGSPLSLECTVEGTSNPNLYWYRQAAGRGLQLLFYSVGIGQISSEVPQNLSASRPQDRQFILSSKKLLLSDSGFYLCAWSEGSYNEQFFGPGTRLTVL.

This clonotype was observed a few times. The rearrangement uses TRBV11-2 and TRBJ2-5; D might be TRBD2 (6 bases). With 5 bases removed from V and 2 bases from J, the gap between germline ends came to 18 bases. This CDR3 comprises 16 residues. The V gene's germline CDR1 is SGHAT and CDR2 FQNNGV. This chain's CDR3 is CASSRGGRRGQETQYF. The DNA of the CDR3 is TGTGCCAGCAGCCGGGGAGGTCGGCGAGGACAAGAGACCCAGTACTTC.

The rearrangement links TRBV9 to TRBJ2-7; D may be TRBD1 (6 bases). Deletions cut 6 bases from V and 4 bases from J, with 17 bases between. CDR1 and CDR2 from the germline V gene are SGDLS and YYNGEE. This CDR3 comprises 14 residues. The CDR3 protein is CASTPGATTYEQYF. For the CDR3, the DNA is TGTGCCAGCACCCCAGGGGCCACCACATACGAGCAGTACTTC.

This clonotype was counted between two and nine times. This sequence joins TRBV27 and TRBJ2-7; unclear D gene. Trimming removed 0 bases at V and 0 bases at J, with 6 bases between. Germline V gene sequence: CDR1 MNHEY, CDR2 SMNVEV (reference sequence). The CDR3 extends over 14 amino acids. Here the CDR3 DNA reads TGTGCCAGCAGTTTATCGGTGAGCTCCTACGAGCAGTACTTC. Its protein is CASSLSVSSYEQYF.

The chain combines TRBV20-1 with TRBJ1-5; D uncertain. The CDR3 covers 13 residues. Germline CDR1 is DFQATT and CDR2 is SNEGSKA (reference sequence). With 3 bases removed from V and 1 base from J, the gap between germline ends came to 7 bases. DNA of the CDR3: TGCAGTGCTAGTTTGGGGAGCAATCAGCCCCAGCATTTT. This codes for CSASLGSNQPQHF.

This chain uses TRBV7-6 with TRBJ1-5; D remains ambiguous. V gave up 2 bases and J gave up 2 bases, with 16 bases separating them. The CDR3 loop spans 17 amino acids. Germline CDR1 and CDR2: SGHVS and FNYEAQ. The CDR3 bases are TGTGCCAGCAGCTTATCGTCACGGGCTGGGGGCAATCAGCCCCAGCATTTT. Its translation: CASSLSSRAGGNQPQHF.

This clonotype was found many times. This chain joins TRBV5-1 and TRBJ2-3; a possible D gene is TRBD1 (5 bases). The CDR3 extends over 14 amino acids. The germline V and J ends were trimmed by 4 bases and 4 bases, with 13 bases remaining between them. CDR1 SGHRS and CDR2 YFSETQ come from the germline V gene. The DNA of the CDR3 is TGCGCCAGCAGCGTGGACACCGCGGCAGATACGCAGTATTTT. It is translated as CASSVDTAADTQYF.